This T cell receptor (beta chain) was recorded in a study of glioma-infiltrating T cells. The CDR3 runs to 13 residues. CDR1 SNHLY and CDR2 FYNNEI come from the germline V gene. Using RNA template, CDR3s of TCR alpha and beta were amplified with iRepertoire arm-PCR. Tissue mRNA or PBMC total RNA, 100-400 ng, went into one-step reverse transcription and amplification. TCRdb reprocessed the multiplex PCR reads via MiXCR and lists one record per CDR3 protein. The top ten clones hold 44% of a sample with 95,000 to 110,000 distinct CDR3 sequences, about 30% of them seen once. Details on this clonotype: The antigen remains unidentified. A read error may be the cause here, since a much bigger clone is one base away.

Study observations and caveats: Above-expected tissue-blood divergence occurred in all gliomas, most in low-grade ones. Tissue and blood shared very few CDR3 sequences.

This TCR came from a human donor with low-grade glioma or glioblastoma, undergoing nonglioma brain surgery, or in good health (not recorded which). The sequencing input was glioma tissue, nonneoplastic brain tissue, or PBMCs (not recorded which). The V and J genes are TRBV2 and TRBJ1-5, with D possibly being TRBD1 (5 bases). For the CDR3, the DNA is TGTGCCGGCAGCCCAACGGGACCGCAGCCCCAGCATTTT. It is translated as CAGSPTGPQPQHF. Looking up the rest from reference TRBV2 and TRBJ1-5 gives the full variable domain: EPEVTQTPSHQVTQMGQEVILRCVPISNHLYFYWYRQILGQKVEFLVSFYNNEISEKSEIFDDQFSVERPDGSNFTLKIRSTKLEDSAMYFCAGSPTGPQPQHFGDGTRLSIL.